Presented here are 10 T cell receptor beta chains from one specimen sequenced in a study of cytomegalovirus exposure and HLA in healthy donors (dated by TCRdb to about 2017). The library was built by means of the immunoSEQ multiplex PCR assay. For the multiplex PCR, a mixture combining 60 forward primers for TCR Vbeta segments and 13 reverse primers for TCR Jbeta segments was used. Here the immuneACCESS table is served through TCRdb, limited to in-frame sequences with V and J called. Missing clones are a known gap in these copies; in checked studies unresolved V genes cover under half, and the rest lacks a known reason. This sample lists 200,000 to 250,000 clones; less than 80% were detected once. The ten largest account for 0.22% of the sample. Sequencing used PBMCs. Every receptor here comes from a girl aged 2-10 years in good health and CMV-seronegative.

The chain uses TRBV28 and TRBJ2-7, with D unresolved. Germline CDR1 is MDHEN and CDR2 is SYDVKM. This CDR3 contains 14 residues. V lost 3 bases, J lost 1 base, and 10 bases lay in between. CDR3 sequence (DNA): TGTGCCAGCAGTTTCGTCGTTACTTCCTACGAGCAGTACTTC. It encodes CASSFVVTSYEQYF. Full variable domain (remainder filled in from reference TRBV28 and TRBJ2-7): DVKVTQSSRYLVKRTGEKVFLECVQDMDHENMFWYRQDPGLGLRLIYFSYDVKMKEKGDIPEGYSVSREKKERFSLILESASTNQTSMYLCASSFVVTSYEQYFGPGTRLTVT.

This chain connects TRBV4-2 to TRBJ1-2, with a tentative D call TRBD1 (5 bases). There are 18 residues in the CDR3. Germline values: CDR1 LGHNA, CDR2 YNFKEQ. V was clipped by 1 base and J by 3 bases, with 21 bases between them. The CDR3: CASSQALAGGIGDYGYTF. In DNA form, the CDR3 reads TGTGCCAGCAGCCAAGCCCTCGCGGGGGGGATCGGGGACTATGGCTACACCTTC.

This rearrangement joins TRBV27 to TRBJ2-7, with D perhaps TRBD1 (6 bases). Germline loops: CDR1 MNHEY, CDR2 SMNVEV (reference sequence). The CDR3 runs to 13 residues. V lost 4 bases to trimming and J lost 0 bases, with 7 bases between them. The CDR3 DNA reads as TGTGCCAGCAGTTACAGGGACTCCTACGAGCAGTACTTC. This translates into CASSYRDSYEQYF.

The chain employs TRBV19 and TRBJ1-2; TRBD1 might be the D (6 bases). CDR1 and CDR2 (germline): LNHDA, SQIVND (reference sequence). V lost 6 bases and J lost 14, with 13 bases in between. CDR3 length: 10 residues. CDR3 in amino acids: CASSRGPLTF. The CDR3 bases are TGTGCCAGTAGCAGGGGCCCTTTGACCTTC.

J is TRBJ1-2 and V is TRBV7-9; possibly TRBD1 for D (6 bases). Germline loops: CDR1 SEHNR, CDR2 FQNEAQ (reference sequence). The V gene lost 1 base and the J gene lost 0 bases, with 9 bases spanning the gap. The CDR3 contains 15 residues. Here the CDR3 reads CASSLGTDSNYGYTF. The CDR3 nucleotides read TGTGCCAGCAGCTTAGGGACAGATTCTAACTATGGCTACACCTTC.

The chain joins TRBV5-5 to TRBJ2-1; no firm D call. Between the trimmed V and J ends, which lost 0 bases and 0 bases, there was a span of 10 bases. CDR3 length equals 16 residues. The germline CDR1 and CDR2 sequences are SGHKS and YYEKEE (reference sequence). The CDR3 reads CASSLGRISSYNEQFF. For the CDR3, the DNA is TGTGCCAGCAGCTTGGGGCGGATTAGCTCCTACAATGAGCAGTTCTTC.

The genes are TRBV6-4 and TRBJ2-2; no definite D call. This CDR3 has 13 residues. The V gene's germline CDR1 is MRHNA and CDR2 SNTAGT. V dropped 5 bases and J dropped 7 bases, with 11 bases sitting between them. The CDR3, as DNA: TGTGCCAGCAGTAGAGAAATTGGCGGGGAGCTGTTTTTT. Translated, it gives CASSREIGGELFF.

V gene TRBV30 combines with J gene TRBJ2-7; tentatively, D is TRBD1 (6 bases). V was pared by 1 base and J by 7 bases, with 11 bases between. CDR1 is GTSNPN and CDR2 is SVGIG in the germline V gene (reference sequence). The CDR3 extends over 12 amino acids. CDR3 amino acids: CAWSDDRTEQYF. The CDR3 region has the DNA TGTGCCTGGAGTGATGACAGGACGGAGCAGTACTTC.

The chain has TRBV4-2 and TRBJ2-5; the D gene is possibly TRBD2 (5 bases). Germline CDR1 and CDR2: LGHNA and YNFKEQ. Trimming removed 4 bases from V and 3 bases from J, with 12 bases in between. The CDR3 runs 14 residues. CDR3 in DNA: TGTGCCAGCAGCCGATCTAGCCTGGAAGAGACCCAGTACTTC. Protein product: CASSRSSLEETQYF.

The genes are TRBV7-2 and TRBJ2-5, with 16 positions matching TRBD2. J gave up 5 bases and V 8 bases, and 11 bases lay outside the gene matches. This CDR3 comprises 17 residues. Germline-derived CDR1 and CDR2 are SGHTA and FQGNSA. The CDR3 nucleotides are TGTGCCAGCCTTCCCGGGACTAGCGGGGGGGCCGATGAGACCCAGTACTTC. Translation: CASLPGTSGGADETQYF.